This TCR beta chain was documented in a study of response to subunit inactivated influenza vaccine. The study's findings and limits: The study's authors posited that every seasonal influenza vaccination enlists few new T cells.

TCRdb re-called the RT-PCR reads through MiXCR, storing one row per CDR3 protein. The sample yields over 650,000 distinct CDR3 sequences, roughly 18% seen once. The CDR3 loop spans 18 amino acids. In germline, CDR1 is MNHEY, CDR2 SMNVEV (reference sequence). With 5 bases removed from V and 0 bases from J, the gap between germline ends came to 19 bases. This clonotype was recorded a few times. Its matching antigen is unknown. The chain is built from TRBV27 and TRBJ2-2; TRBD2 is a possible D gene (5 bases). The sample was PBMCs from blood, taken roughly 5 days after vaccination. The source is a man aged 45-65 years who received an inactivated influenza vaccine. CDR3: CASSPSMRTLANTGELFF. The CDR3 coding sequence is TGTGCCAGCAGTCCATCCATGCGGACTCTTGCGAACACCGGGGAGCTGTTTTTT.